The source of this T cell receptor (beta chain) is a study of T cell repertoires in cytomegalovirus infection. Study information: Public TCR beta signature analysis indicated the presence of both CMV infection and matching HLA type. Study-level points and caveats: Dominating the ex vivo response were HLA-C-restricted CMV-specific TCR beta clonotypes.

On this clonotype itself: Its antigen is currently unknown.

TCRdb independently ran MiXCR on the reads; one entry per CDR3 protein. The repertoire holds hundreds of thousands of distinct CDR3 sequences, with about 8.8% as singletons. Germline V CDR1 and CDR2: MNHEY, SVGEGT. This CDR3 is built from 11 residues. Trimming removed 6 bases from V and 9 bases from J, with 11 bases in between. The chain links TRBV6-2 or TRBV6-3 to TRBJ1-2; D unclear. Input material: PBMCs. This TCR was sampled from a human donor in good health (CMV status not recorded). Some clones in this sample may be carry-over from other donors' samples. The CDR3 protein is CASSRTGSYTF. CDR3 sequence (DNA): TGTGCCAGCAGCCGCACCGGAAGCTACACCTTC.